One sample yielded the 30 T cell receptor beta chains listed below, sequenced in a study of T cell responses to AZD1222 COVID-19 vaccine. Method: immunoSEQ multiplex PCR; TCRdb's copy keeps in-frame clones and lacks some. Of about 100,000 clones listed, roughly 89% are singletons. Sequenced material: peripheral blood, taken on day 0 of MenACWY control vaccination. The source is an adult in good health.

The chain carries TRBV5-5 and TRBJ1-1; D is possibly TRBD1 (5 bases). The germline V and J ends were trimmed by 0 bases and 4 bases, with 13 bases remaining between them. Germline values: CDR1 SGHKS, CDR2 YYEKEE (reference sequence). The CDR3 runs to 15 residues. The CDR3, as DNA: TGTGCCAGCAGCTTGGGCCCAGGGCCGGGCACTGAAGCTTTCTTT. Its translation is CASSLGPGPGTEAFF.

The gene calls are TRBV6-5 and TRBJ1-5; possible D gene TRBD1, 6 bases. The V gene's germline CDR1 is MNHEY and CDR2 SVGAGI. The germline V and J ends were trimmed by 2 bases and 5 bases, with 7 bases remaining between them. The CDR3 length is 13 residues. The CDR3 sequence is CASSYAGDQPQHF. The CDR3 bases are TGTGCCAGCAGTTACGCAGGGGATCAGCCCCAGCATTTT.

The chain employs TRBV6-4 and TRBJ2-1, with D tentatively TRBD2 (5 bases). Deletions cut 6 bases from V and 2 bases from J, with 8 bases between. The CDR3 runs to 13 residues. CDR1 MRHNA and CDR2 SNTAGT come from the germline V gene. The CDR3 spells CASSAGAYNEQFF. As DNA, the CDR3 is TGTGCCAGCAGCGCCGGGGCCTACAATGAGCAGTTCTTC.

The chain has TRBV6-5 and TRBJ1-2; D is ambiguous. Germline-derived CDR1 and CDR2 are MNHEY and SVGAGI. V was trimmed by 5 bases and J by 4 bases, leaving 14 bases between them. CDR3 size: 14 residues. The CDR3 bases are TGTGCCAGCAGTCCTCGGACGGACCTCTATGGCTACACCTTC. This translates into CASSPRTDLYGYTF.

The count of this clone is one. This sequence joins TRBV5-1 and TRBJ2-6; D gene ambiguous. The CDR3 is 17 amino acids. Germline V lookup: CDR1 SGHRS, CDR2 YFSETQ. Deletions cut 4 bases from V and 0 bases from J, with 14 bases between. In nucleotides, the CDR3 is TGCGCCAGCAGCCCCGCGACTGCTAACTCTGGGGCCAACGTCCTGACTTTC. Translated, it gives CASSPATANSGANVLTF.

This chain links TRBV24-1 with TRBJ1-2; unclear D gene. This CDR3 has 11 residues. Trimming removed 6 bases from V and 8 bases from J, with 9 bases in between. Germline assignment: CDR1 KGHDR and CDR2 SFDVKD. The CDR3 loop reads CATSQAGGYTF. CDR3 DNA sequence: TGTGCCACCAGTCAGGCGGGCGGCTACACCTTC.

Here the CDR3 DNA reads TGTGCCAGCAGTTCTCGGACAGGGGGCTTCACAGATACGCAGTATTTT. It yields the protein CASSSRTGGFTDTQYF. The rearrangement links TRBV28 to TRBJ2-3; 11 bases map to TRBD1. V dropped 4 bases and J dropped 2; count of bases not matched to a gene: 5. CDR3 length: 16 amino acids. CDR1 and CDR2 from the germline V gene are MDHEN and SYDVKM.

CDR3 sequence: CASSIDQTGPYEQYF. In DNA form, the CDR3 reads TGTGCCAGTAGTATAGACCAGACAGGGCCCTACGAGCAGTACTTC. The gene calls are TRBV19 and TRBJ2-7; 7 bases align to TRBD1. The CDR3 is made up of 15 amino acids. Trimming took 0 bases from V and 2 from J; bases not matched to a gene: 4. Germline V gene sequence: CDR1 LNHDA, CDR2 SQIVND (reference sequence).

This clone occurred a few times. The chain uses TRBV11-2 and TRBJ2-7; either TRBD1 or TRBD2 may supply D (6 bases each). The CDR3 has 12 amino acids. V lost 2 bases to trimming and J lost 6 bases, with 8 bases between them. CDR1 is SGHAT, CDR2 FQNNGV, per germline. The CDR3 here is CASSLRGVEQYF. The CDR3 nucleotides read TGTGCCAGCAGCTTAAGGGGGGTCGAGCAGTACTTC. The whole variable domain, remainder taken from reference TRBV11-2 and TRBJ2-7, is EAGVAQSPRYKIIEKRQSVAFWCNPISGHATLYWYQQILGQGPKLLIQFQNNGVVDDSQLPKDRFSAERLKGVDSTLKIQPAKLEDSAVYLCASSLRGVEQYFGPGTRLTVT.

The gene calls are TRBV9 and TRBJ2-3; 10 positions match TRBD2. The junction had 4 bases not matched to a gene; V was cut back by 0 bases and J by 6 bases. The CDR3 is 15 amino acids. Looked up from germline, CDR1 is SGDLS and CDR2 is YYNGEE. The CDR3 nucleotides read TGTGCCAGCAGCGTAGAGCGGGGGGGCGGGGATACGCAGTATTTT. It translates to CASSVERGGGDTQYF.

The chain recombines TRBV7-2 with TRBJ2-1; D not resolved. CDR3 length: 13 amino acids. Trimming took 1 base from V and 16 from J, leaving 17 bases between them. Germline V gene data show CDR1 as SGHTA and CDR2 as FQGNSA. In DNA, the CDR3 is TGTGCCAGCAGCTTAGGTCCTCCCCCAGAGGACTTCTTC. Translating gives CASSLGPPPEDFF.

Concerning this clone itself: Other DNA sequences from this sample encode an identical CDR3 as well. This sequence joins TRBV4-3 and TRBJ1-1; D is uncertain. The germline CDR1 and CDR2 sequences are LGHNA and YSLEER. The CDR3 covers 15 residues. The V end was cut by 0 bases, the J end by 2 bases, with 10 bases between. The DNA of the CDR3 is TGCGCCAGCAGCCAAGATCAGGCGAGAAACACTGAAGCTTTCTTT. Protein sequence: CASSQDQARNTEAFF.

The CDR3 region is CASSPSISQFQETQYF. The CDR3 nucleotides read TGCGCCAGCAGCCCCTCCATATCACAGTTTCAAGAGACCCAGTACTTC. This chain links TRBV4-1 with TRBJ2-5; no definite D call. V was cut by 4 bases and J by 2 bases, with 17 bases left in between. Germline V CDR1 and CDR2: MGHRA, YSYEKL. The CDR3 totals 16 residues.

The V and J genes are TRBV18 and TRBJ1-6; 7 bases fit TRBD1. Germline CDR1 is KGHSH and CDR2 is LQKENI. Trimming removed 5 bases from V and 0 bases from J; junction bases left unmatched: 7. The CDR3 covers 17 residues. CDR3 amino acids: CASSGPGDSSYNSPLHF. The CDR3 nucleotides read TGTGCCAGCTCAGGCCCCGGGGACAGCTCCTATAATTCACCCCTCCACTTT.

This chain uses TRBV13 with TRBJ2-3, with D maybe TRBD2 (6 bases). Germline V lookup: CDR1 PRHDT, CDR2 FYEKMQ (reference sequence). With 5 bases removed from V and 8 bases from J, the gap between germline ends came to 14 bases. This CDR3 has 13 amino acids. CDR3 in amino acids: CASSPGTSVTQYF. For the CDR3, the DNA is TGTGCCAGCAGCCCAGGGACTTCCGTTACGCAGTATTTT.

This clone appeared a single time. J is TRBJ2-7 and V is TRBV27; D may be TRBD2 (5 bases). The CDR3 is 14 residues long. Germline V gene data show CDR1 as MNHEY and CDR2 as SMNVEV (reference sequence). V was cut by 2 bases and J by 0 bases, with 8 bases left in between. The CDR3 is CASSLTGNSYEQYF. CDR3 coding DNA: TGTGCCAGCAGTTTAACGGGAAACTCCTACGAGCAGTACTTC.

In its sample, this clone was seen once. The rearrangement uses TRBV6-5 and TRBJ1-2; 8 bases fit TRBD1. The V segment lost 6 bases and the J segment 7 bases; nucleotides outside the gene matches: 13. Germline V gene data show CDR1 as MNHEY and CDR2 as SVGAGI. The CDR3 covers 15 residues. The DNA of the CDR3 is TGTGCCAGCAGCCCCAGTCCCCAGGGGGCAATTGGCTACACCTTC. This encodes CASSPSPQGAIGYTF.

The table lists this clone with a few counts. The V call is TRBV5-8, the J call TRBJ1-4, with D possibly TRBD1 on 6 matching bases. Germline CDR1 is SGHTS and CDR2 is YDEGEE. The germline V and J ends were trimmed by 4 bases and 5 bases, with 15 bases remaining between them. The length of the CDR3 is 15 residues. The CDR3 DNA sequence: TGTGCCAGCAGCCTACTAGGACAGCGGAATGAAAAACTGTTTTTT. This codes for CASSLLGQRNEKLFF.

J is TRBJ1-4 and V is TRBV4-1; D is unclear. Deletions cut 4 bases from V and 6 bases from J, with 15 bases between. The CDR3 totals 15 residues. Germline CDR1 MGHRA, CDR2 YSYEKL. This CDR3 reads CASSRQSGFDEKLFF. The CDR3 coding sequence is TGCGCCAGCAGCCGGCAGTCGGGGTTTGATGAAAAACTGTTTTTT.

The chain employs TRBV19 and TRBJ1-2; TRBD1 matches 7 bases. CDR1 LNHDA and CDR2 SQIVND come from the germline V gene (reference sequence). Trimming removed 5 bases from V and 4 bases from J; junction bases left unmatched: 10. This CDR3 is 15 amino acids long. CDR3: CASSPGTAMTYGYTF. In DNA form, the CDR3 reads TGTGCCAGTAGTCCCGGGACAGCTATGACCTATGGCTACACCTTC.

V usage is TRBV7-3 and J usage is TRBJ2-3; tentatively, D is TRBD2 (7 bases). Germline CDR1 reads SGHTA; CDR2 reads FQGTGA. Trimming cost V 1 base and J 2 bases, with 16 bases left between them. The CDR3 totals 17 residues. The CDR3 loop reads CASSLSPAGTPTDTQYF. CDR3 DNA: TGTGCCAGCAGCTTAAGCCCAGCGGGGACACCCACAGATACGCAGTATTTT.

J is TRBJ2-3 and V is TRBV28, with 8 bases matching TRBD1. The ends lost 3 bases at V and 4 bases at J; junction bases unmatched: 9. This CDR3 is 16 amino acids long. CDR1 and CDR2 from the germline V gene are MDHEN and SYDVKM. The CDR3 sequence: CASSFETGDFADTQYF. Written as DNA, the CDR3 is TGTGCCAGCAGTTTTGAGACAGGGGATTTCGCAGATACGCAGTATTTT.

This rearrangement joins TRBV10-3 to TRBJ1-2, with a weak D call TRBD1 (5 bases). Germline V lookup: CDR1 ENHRY, CDR2 SYGVKD. The V and J ends lost 6 bases and 6 bases respectively, with 17 bases between them. CDR3 length: 14 residues. In DNA, the CDR3 is TGTGCCATCAGCGAAACAAACAGACAGCATGGCTACACCTTC. Translating gives CAISETNRQHGYTF.

The V call is TRBV9, the J call TRBJ2-1; D is undetermined. Germline CDR1 SGDLS, CDR2 YYNGEE. This CDR3 comprises 15 residues. Trimming took off 0 bases at V and 5 bases at J, with 12 bases between the two ends. The CDR3 is CASSVAPNYHNEQFF. DNA of the CDR3: TGTGCCAGCAGCGTAGCCCCAAACTACCACAATGAGCAGTTCTTC.

This chain connects TRBV6-5 to TRBJ1-2; 7 bases agree with TRBD1. Germline values: CDR1 MNHEY, CDR2 SVGAGI. The CDR3 consists of 13 residues. V trimming: 8 bases; J trimming: 6 bases; junction bases outside the gene matches: 9. The CDR3: CASLATTGDGYTF. The CDR3 DNA reads TGTGCCAGCTTGGCAACTACAGGGGATGGCTACACCTTC.

The chain combines TRBV5-5 with TRBJ1-1, with a weak D call TRBD1 (5 bases). The CDR3 consists of 19 residues. CDR1 and CDR2 from the germline V gene are SGHKS and YYEKEE (reference sequence). Deletions cut 0 bases from V and 1 base from J, with 22 bases between. For the CDR3, the DNA is TGTGCCAGCAGCTTGGCCGCAGTAGGGGTCGCGGTAAGGAACACTGAAGCTTTCTTT. Amino acids: CASSLAAVGVAVRNTEAFF.

The V and J genes are TRBV28 and TRBJ1-4; D is undetermined. V lost 7 bases and J 8 bases, leaving 8 bases between the germline ends. The CDR3 runs 11 residues. The germline V gene has CDR1 MDHEN and CDR2 SYDVKM. The CDR3 sequence: CASKRAEKLFF. The CDR3 DNA reads as TGTGCCAGCAAAAGGGCAGAAAAACTGTTTTTT.

The rearrangement links TRBV6-5 to TRBJ2-2; 10 bases align to TRBD1. Trimming removed 4 bases from V and 4 bases from J; junction bases left unmatched: 6. This CDR3 comprises 16 residues. Germline values: CDR1 MNHEY, CDR2 SVGAGI. This CDR3 is CASSSTGTGATGELFF. The CDR3 DNA reads as TGTGCCAGCAGTTCCACCGGGACAGGGGCCACCGGGGAGCTGTTTTTT.

The genes are TRBV20-1 and TRBJ1-3; D uncertain. V lost 6 bases, J lost 3 bases, and 6 bases lay in between. The CDR3 contains 11 residues. Per germline, CDR1 DFQATT and CDR2 SNEGSKA (reference sequence). The DNA for the CDR3 is TGCAGTGCAGGGAATGGAAACACCATATATTTT. This encodes CSAGNGNTIYF.

The chain joins TRBV28 to TRBJ1-1, with 9 bases lining up with TRBD1. Germline lookup yields CDR1 MDHEN and CDR2 SYDVKM. Trimming at V came to 6 bases and at J to 6 bases, leaving 8 bases not matched to a gene. CDR3 length equals 14 residues. The CDR3: CASRGDRALSEAFF. CDR3 DNA sequence: TGTGCCAGCAGAGGGGACAGGGCGTTATCTGAAGCTTTCTTT. Supplemented by reference TRBV28 and TRBJ1-1, the full variable domain reads DVKVTQSSRYLVKRTGEKVFLECVQDMDHENMFWYRQDPGLGLRLIYFSYDVKMKEKGDIPEGYSVSREKKERFSLILESASTNQTSMYLCASRGDRALSEAFFGQGTRLTVV.